Shown below are 11 T cell receptor beta chains from a single sample sequenced in a study of CD8+CD57+ T cells in acquired aplastic anemia. The TCR beta profiling, which covered VDJ combination and CDR3 sequence, was carried out using genomic DNA as the template. In TCRdb, the reads were re-called with MiXCR into one record per CDR3 protein. Altogether approximately 470,000 distinct CDR3 sequences are present, under 40% being singletons, with the ten largest covering less than 1%. Patients picked for sequencing had shown CD8+CD57+ cell expansion detected by flow cytometry. The sequenced sample was sorted CD4+, CD8+, or CD8+CD57+ T cells (not recorded which) from PBMCs. The receptors were gathered from a human donor with aplastic anemia.

The V gene is TRBV6-2 or TRBV6-3, the J gene TRBJ2-1; a possible D gene is TRBD1 (6 bases). The length of the CDR3 is 16 residues. The V and J ends lost 2 bases and 3 bases respectively, with 14 bases between them. Germline lookup yields CDR1 MNHEY and CDR2 SVGEGT. Here the CDR3 DNA reads TGTGCCAGCAGTTACGACAGGCAGCCTCTCTACAATGAGCAGTTCTTC. Translating it yields CASSYDRQPLYNEQFF.

DNA of the CDR3: TGTGCCACCAGTGGTGGGGTTGCGGAGACCCAGTACTTC. It is translated as CATSGGVAETQYF. This rearrangement joins TRBV15 to TRBJ2-5; D gene uncertain. This CDR3 has 13 residues. In germline, CDR1 is LNHNV, CDR2 YYDKDF (reference sequence). V lost 6 bases and J lost 5, with 13 bases in between.

This clonotype appeared a single time. This chain joins TRBV19 and TRBJ1-2; D call uncertain. The germline gives CDR1 LNHDA, CDR2 SQIVND (reference sequence). Trimming took off 10 bases at V and 8 bases at J, with 14 bases between the two ends. This CDR3 spans 11 amino acids. CDR3 protein: CATGEVGGYTF. CDR3 in DNA: TGTGCCACCGGGGAGGTCGGAGGCTACACCTTC.

This chain uses TRBV19 with TRBJ2-7, with 11 positions matching TRBD1. Trimming removed 7 bases from V and 3 bases from J; junction bases left unmatched: 5. Looked up from germline, CDR1 is LNHDA and CDR2 is SQIVND (reference sequence). The CDR3 runs 14 residues. CDR3 region: CASKRTGGLYEQYF. The CDR3 bases are TGTGCCAGTAAAAGGACAGGGGGCCTCTACGAGCAGTACTTC.

This clonotype was seen at least ten times. This chain links TRBV15 with TRBJ2-7; D is possibly TRBD2 (6 bases). Trimming removed 5 bases at V and 2 bases at J, with 16 bases between. There are 15 residues in the CDR3. Germline loops: CDR1 LNHNV, CDR2 YYDKDF (reference sequence). As DNA, the CDR3 is TGTGCCACCAGCGGAGGACTACCGAACCCCTACGAGCAGTACTTC. Translation gives CATSGGLPNPYEQYF.

The chain has TRBV7-2 and TRBJ1-4; weak D call: TRBD1 (6 bases). V shed 6 bases and J shed 7 bases, with 9 bases lying between them. In germline, CDR1 is SGHTA, CDR2 FQGNSA. This CDR3 has 12 amino acids. The CDR3: CASRRTAEKLFF. The CDR3 DNA follows: TGTGCCAGCAGGCGGACAGCTGAAAAACTGTTTTTT.

Comment on this clonotype: No DNA is shown, since the ends of the CDR3 on it are uncertain; the CDR3 is the one TCRdb lists. This sequence joins TRBV12-3 or TRBV12-4 and TRBJ1-5. The CDR3 numbers 15 amino acids, ends counted. CDR3 sequence reads: CASSSSGRLNQPQHF.

This clonotype was observed many times. The chain carries TRBV29-1 and TRBJ2-5; D unclear. CDR1 and CDR2 from the germline V gene are SQVTM and ANQGSEA. The V and J ends lost 3 bases and 2 bases respectively, with 13 bases between them. The CDR3 covers 14 residues. DNA for the CDR3: TGCAGCGTTGAGTTTGTCGAGAAGCAAGAGACCCAGTACTTC. Protein: CSVEFVEKQETQYF.

As concerns this clonotype: Since a much larger clone is just one base distant, this may be a read error. The gene calls are TRBV29-1 and TRBJ1-1; D ambiguous. The CDR3 sequence is 13 residues long. Trimming removed 6 bases from V and 4 bases from J, with 15 bases in between. Germline V gives CDR1 SQVTM, CDR2 ANQGSEA. CDR3 residues: CSVQKTPSTEAFF. The CDR3 bases are TGCAGCGTACAGAAAACACCGAGCACTGAAGCTTTCTTT.

The genes are TRBV7-2 and TRBJ1-1; D is possibly TRBD1 (6 bases). The V end lost 2 bases, the J end lost 4 bases, and 14 bases lay between the germline ends. CDR3 length equals 15 residues. Germline V CDR1 and CDR2: SGHTA, FQGNSA. CDR3 DNA: TGTGCCAGCAGCTTAAAGGGGGTGGGTCCCACTGAAGCTTTCTTT. Encoded protein: CASSLKGVGPTEAFF.

The V gene is TRBV13, the J gene TRBJ1-1; D call uncertain. The germline gives CDR1 PRHDT, CDR2 FYEKMQ (reference sequence). This CDR3 has 14 residues. Trimming cost V 1 base and J 1 base, with 7 bases left between them. This chain's CDR3 is CASSLAMENTEAFF. The CDR3 DNA is TGTGCCAGCAGCTTAGCAATGGAGAACACTGAAGCTTTCTTT.